Below are 26 T cell receptor beta chains sequenced from a single sample in a study of shared clonotypes between healthy human individuals (dated by TCRdb to 2020 to 2021). Libraries came from the immunoSEQ multiplex PCR assay. As stored in TCRdb, this immuneACCESS dataset retains in-frame rearrangements with V and J assigned. A fraction of the clones does not appear; measured against another copy, unresolved V genes explain less than half of the discrepancy, and the remainder lacks a known reason. Recorded for this sample are approximately 2.4 million clones; approximately 94% of them occurred a single time. The ten largest clonotypes hold 0.1% to 0.15% of the sample. The sequenced sample was naive CD4+ T cells sorted from blood. The cell subset or site tag for this specimen amounts to: CD45RA+ positively selected. These receptors originate from a man aged 18 to 35 in good health.

The rearrangement links TRBV5-1 to TRBJ2-7; TRBD1 aligns across 7 bases. From germline, CDR1 is SGHRS and CDR2 YFSETQ. V lost 0 bases, J lost 2 bases, and 2 bases stayed unmatched. The CDR3 contains 14 residues. The CDR3 DNA follows: TGCGCCAGCAGCTTGGTGACAGGGACCTACGAGCAGTACTTC. Protein product: CASSLVTGTYEQYF.

Only one count was recorded for this clone. This chain connects TRBV2 to TRBJ1-1; the D is unclear. This CDR3 region has 13 residues. Germline CDR1 reads SNHLY; CDR2 reads FYNNEI. Between the trimmed V and J ends, which lost 7 bases and 1 base, there was a span of 10 bases. The CDR3 loop is CASKTTKNTEAFF. CDR3 sequence (DNA): TGTGCCAGCAAAACCACAAAGAACACTGAAGCTTTCTTT.

The genes are TRBV5-4 and TRBJ2-5, with D perhaps TRBD2 (5 bases). CDR3 length equals 16 residues. The germline V gene has CDR1 SGHNT and CDR2 YYREEE (reference sequence). The V gene lost 0 bases and the J gene lost 1 base, with 13 bases spanning the gap. This chain's CDR3 is CASSLEASGPQETQYF. The CDR3 DNA sequence: TGTGCCAGCAGCTTGGAAGCGAGCGGACCCCAAGAGACCCAGTACTTC. Using reference TRBV5-4 and TRBJ2-5 for the parts outside the CDR3, the full variable domain is ETGVTQSPTHLIKTRGQQVTLRCSSQSGHNTVSWYQQALGQGPQFIFQYYREEENGRGNFPPRFSGLQFPNYSSELNVNALELDDSALYLCASSLEASGPQETQYFGPGTRLLVL.

Concerning this clone itself: The identical CDR3 is also encoded by other nucleotide sequences in the sample. The genes are TRBV5-6 and TRBJ2-5; D is ambiguous. The germline V and J ends were trimmed by 5 bases and 5 bases, with 7 bases remaining between them. The CDR3 extends over 11 amino acids. The germline gives CDR1 SGHDT, CDR2 YYEEEE. DNA of the CDR3: TGTGCCAGCAGTTGGCGCGAGACCCAGTACTTC. Translated, it gives CASSWRETQYF.

The rearrangement joins TRBV18 to TRBJ1-1; D unresolved. V shed 1 base and J shed 0 bases, with 9 bases lying between them. The length of the CDR3 is 15 residues. Looked up from germline, CDR1 is KGHSH and CDR2 is LQKENI. Here the CDR3 DNA reads TGTGCCAGCTCACCACAAACGGACTTGAACACTGAAGCTTTCTTT. Translating it yields CASSPQTDLNTEAFF.

The chain has TRBV4-2 and TRBJ1-4; D may be TRBD1 (5 bases). Germline CDR1 and CDR2: LGHNA and YNFKEQ. The CDR3 is made up of 16 amino acids. V lost 0 bases and J 5 bases, leaving 13 bases between the germline ends. The CDR3 loop is CASSQDLGGKNEKLFF. The CDR3 DNA sequence: TGTGCCAGCAGCCAAGATCTCGGGGGGAAAAATGAAAAACTGTTTTTT.

This chain uses TRBV4-3 with TRBJ1-1; TRBD1 aligns across 7 bases. The CDR3 has 14 amino acids. CDR1 is LGHNA, CDR2 YSLEER, per germline. Germline trimming cut 6 bases from V and 1 base from J; bases unmatched to any gene: 5. The CDR3 sequence is CASSPGTANTEAFF. CDR3 DNA sequence: TGCGCCAGCAGTCCCGGGACAGCGAACACTGAAGCTTTCTTT.

The chain combines TRBV30 with TRBJ2-5; the match to TRBD2 covers 8 bases. Gene TRBJ2-7 matches the end of the DNA better, so the J call may be wrong. CDR3 length: 13 amino acids. CDR1 and CDR2 from the germline V gene are GTSNPN and SVGIG (reference sequence). CDR3: CAWRTSRTYEQYF. CDR3 bases: TGTGCCTGGCGGACTAGCCGTACCTACGAGCAGTACTTC.

V gene TRBV28 combines with J gene TRBJ2-3; no clear D gene. CDR3 length: 13 residues. V was clipped by 3 bases and J by 4 bases, with 8 bases between them. The V gene's germline CDR1 is MDHEN and CDR2 SYDVKM. CDR3 in amino acids: CASSLVGPDTQYF. The DNA of the CDR3 is TGTGCCAGCAGTTTGGTAGGACCAGATACGCAGTATTTT.

This rearrangement joins TRBV4-1 to TRBJ1-2; 9 nucleotides agree with TRBD1. Germline CDR1 MGHRA, CDR2 YSYEKL. The junction had 9 bases not matched to a gene; V was cut back by 3 bases and J by 7 bases. The CDR3 runs to 15 residues. The CDR3 region has the DNA TGCGCCAGCAGCCAGACGGACAGGGGAGGGAGTGGCTACACCTTC. Its translation is CASSQTDRGGSGYTF.

The chain links TRBV4-3 to TRBJ2-1; the D gene is possibly TRBD1 (6 bases). CDR1 is LGHNA, CDR2 YSLEER, per germline. The V end was cut by 1 base, the J end by 6 bases, with 13 bases between. The CDR3 covers 15 residues. The DNA for the CDR3 is TGCGCCAGCAGCCAAGGACAGGCAGGGGCCAATGAGCAGTTCTTC. Translated: CASSQGQAGANEQFF.

The genes are TRBV10-1 and TRBJ1-1; no clear D gene. From germline, CDR1 is WNHNN and CDR2 SYGVQD (reference sequence). The CDR3 length is 12 residues. Trimming left V 4 bases short and J 5 bases short, with 8 bases between. The CDR3 loop is CASSAERTEAFF. The CDR3, as DNA: TGCGCCAGCAGTGCTGAAAGGACTGAAGCTTTCTTT.

The genes are TRBV6-1 and TRBJ2-5; D is unresolved. With 1 base removed from V and 5 bases from J, the gap between germline ends came to 11 bases. The germline V gene encodes CDR1 MNHNS and CDR2 SASEGT. There are 14 residues in the CDR3. The CDR3 spells CASSEGEAGETQYF. The CDR3 coding sequence is TGTGCCAGCAGTGAAGGCGAAGCTGGCGAGACCCAGTACTTC.

This rearrangement joins TRBV27 to TRBJ1-2; D may be TRBD1 (5 bases). The CDR3 covers 15 residues. Trimming took off 5 bases at V and 0 bases at J, with 13 bases between the two ends. From germline, CDR1 is MNHEY and CDR2 SMNVEV (reference sequence). CDR3 region: CASSPGRYTNYGYTF. The CDR3 DNA reads TGTGCCAGCAGTCCGGGACGGTATACTAACTATGGCTACACCTTC.

For this clone: Distinct nucleotide sequences in the sample also encode this CDR3. The genes are TRBV5-1 and TRBJ2-7; a possible D gene is TRBD2 (6 bases). The CDR3 length is 14 residues. The germline V gene encodes CDR1 SGHRS and CDR2 YFSETQ. Trimming took 2 bases from V and 4 from J, leaving 13 bases between them. In DNA form, the CDR3 reads TGCGCCAGCAGCTTAGAGGGAGGAAGGTACGAGCAGTACTTC. This codes for CASSLEGGRYEQYF.

The rearrangement links TRBV28 to TRBJ1-2; D remains ambiguous. V lost 3 bases, J lost 5 bases, and 19 bases lay in between. Germline V lookup: CDR1 MDHEN, CDR2 SYDVKM. The CDR3 spans 16 residues. The CDR3 sequence is CASSFSALPLRYGYTF. CDR3 DNA: TGTGCCAGCAGTTTTAGCGCCCTACCCCTGCGGTATGGCTACACCTTC.

On this clone: Other DNA sequences of this sample code for an identical CDR3. This chain joins TRBV18 and TRBJ2-7; TRBD1 aligns across 10 bases. CDR3 length: 14 amino acids. The germline gives CDR1 KGHSH, CDR2 LQKENI. V was pared by 3 bases and J by 2 bases, with 1 base of the junction left unmatched. The CDR3 sequence: CASSPGQGAYEQYF. The CDR3 region has the DNA TGTGCCAGCTCACCTGGACAGGGGGCCTACGAGCAGTACTTC.

The chain links TRBV18 to TRBJ2-1, with a tentative D call TRBD2 (5 bases). CDR1 and CDR2 from the germline V gene are KGHSH and LQKENI. This CDR3 is 16 amino acids long. The ends were cut back, 4 bases at V and 0 bases at J, with 13 bases in the middle. CDR3 loop: CASSLSDWYSYNEQFF. The CDR3 coding sequence is TGTGCCAGCTCACTCTCGGACTGGTACTCCTACAATGAGCAGTTCTTC.

The genes are TRBV30 and TRBJ2-7; D may be TRBD1 or TRBD2 (6 bases each). In germline, CDR1 is GTSNPN, CDR2 SVGIG (reference sequence). The CDR3 consists of 12 residues. The V and J ends lost 2 bases and 6 bases respectively, with 11 bases between them. The CDR3 here is CAWSRPGAEQYF. The CDR3 DNA follows: TGTGCCTGGAGTAGGCCGGGGGCCGAGCAGTACTTC. Together with reference TRBV30 and TRBJ2-7, the CDR3 gives the full variable domain: SQTIHQWPATLVQPVGSPLSLECTVEGTSNPNLYWYRQAAGRGLQLLFYSVGIGQISSEVPQNLSASRPQDRQFILSSKKLLLSDSGFYLCAWSRPGAEQYFGPGTRLTVT.

This clone was seen once. The genes are TRBV10-1 and TRBJ2-7, with 12 bases matching TRBD2. The CDR3 runs to 16 residues. CDR1 is WNHNN, CDR2 SYGVQD, per germline (reference sequence). The trim removed 5 bases at V and 5 bases at J, leaving 10 bases unmatched. CDR3 protein: CASSTGTSGPLNEQYF. For the CDR3, the DNA is TGCGCCAGCAGTACCGGGACTAGCGGGCCTCTCAACGAGCAGTACTTC.

This chain links TRBV6-5 with TRBJ2-2; TRBD2 might be the D (5 bases). The CDR3 has 15 amino acids. Trimming pared 2 bases from V and 6 bases from J, leaving 13 bases between. Per germline, CDR1 MNHEY and CDR2 SVGAGI. The CDR3 sequence is CASSYVVGVPGELFF. CDR3 DNA: TGTGCCAGCAGTTACGTGGTCGGGGTACCCGGGGAGCTGTTTTTT.

This chain links TRBV2 with TRBJ2-7; 11 bases are shared with TRBD2. V dropped 6 bases and J dropped 5; count of bases not matched to a gene: 6. Per the germline V gene, CDR1 is SNHLY and CDR2 is FYNNEI. The CDR3 spans 14 residues. The DNA of the CDR3 is TGTGCCAGCAGGGGACTAGCGGTGGGGGACGAGCAGTACTTC. Encoded protein: CASRGLAVGDEQYF.

V and J are TRBV6-1 and TRBJ1-2; maybe TRBD1 (6 bases). The germline gives CDR1 MNHNS, CDR2 SASEGT. V was pared by 8 bases and J by 5 bases, with 18 bases between. The CDR3 contains 14 residues. CDR3 bases: TGTGCCAGCTCAAGGGGGGGGTTGGAGTATGGCTACACCTTC. The encoded protein is CASSRGGLEYGYTF.

V is TRBV4-1 and J is TRBJ2-2; TRBD1 or TRBD2 may be the D gene (5 bases each). The CDR3 is 16 amino acids. The germline V gene has CDR1 MGHRA and CDR2 YSYEKL. V lost 1 base and J lost 1, with 10 bases in between. The CDR3 DNA follows: TGCGCCAGCAGCCAAGTGTCGAGGGGGAACACCGGGGAGCTGTTTTTT. Protein product: CASSQVSRGNTGELFF.

To note about this clone: Other DNA sequences within the sample encode an identical CDR3. V and J are TRBV11-2 and TRBJ2-5; 15 bases line up with TRBD2. This CDR3 comprises 15 residues. Germline V CDR1 and CDR2: SGHAT, FQNNGV. Trimming cost V 5 bases and J 4 bases; bases outside gene matches: 2. The CDR3 loop reads CASSRGLAGGETQYF. As DNA, the CDR3 is TGTGCCAGCAGCAGGGGACTAGCGGGGGGAGAGACCCAGTACTTC.

J is TRBJ2-3 and V is TRBV7-2; D is uncertain. The germline V gene has CDR1 SGHTA and CDR2 FQGNSA. The length of the CDR3 is 15 residues. Trimming left V 5 bases short and J 2 bases short, with 14 bases between. The CDR3 sequence is CASSQGELPTDTQYF. CDR3 bases: TGTGCCAGCAGCCAAGGAGAGCTACCCACAGATACGCAGTATTTT.